The 20 T cell receptor beta chains in this list originate from one sample, sequenced in a study of cytomegalovirus exposure and HLA in healthy donors (dated by TCRdb to 2016 to 2017). Receptors were amplified or captured by the immunoSEQ multiplex PCR assay. For the multiplex PCR, a mixture combining 60 forward primers for TCR Vbeta segments and 13 reverse primers for TCR Jbeta segments was used. This is the immuneACCESS table as TCRdb keeps it, with only in-frame sequences that have V and J called. A part of the clones is gone; compared with another copy, unresolved V genes explain less than half, and the rest is unexplained. This sample gives about 120,000 clones in total; roughly 70% of them show up just once. Less than 4.5% of the sample rests with the top ten. The material sequenced was PBMCs. The receptors were gathered from a man aged 25 to 40 in good health and CMV-seronegative.

The chain recombines TRBV19 with TRBJ1-6, with unresolved D. The CDR3 has 15 residues. Looked up from germline, CDR1 is LNHDA and CDR2 is SQIVND (reference sequence). Trimming cost V 3 bases and J 6 bases, with 12 bases left between them. CDR3 DNA sequence: TGTGCCAGTAGTATTGACGGGTTGTCTAATTCACCCCTCCACTTT. Protein: CASSIDGLSNSPLHF.

This clone has a single count. The V call is TRBV4-3, the J call TRBJ2-3; tentative D call: TRBD1 (6 bases). The V gene lost 3 bases and the J gene lost 3 bases, with 13 bases spanning the gap. The length of the CDR3 is 15 residues. From germline, CDR1 is LGHNA and CDR2 YSLEER. CDR3 nucleotide sequence: TGCGCCAGCAGCCAGAGGACAGTTATGACAGATACGCAGTATTTT. It encodes CASSQRTVMTDTQYF.

This clone was detected only once. The V gene is TRBV7-2, the J gene TRBJ2-3, with 8 bases aligning to TRBD2. Germline trimming cut 2 bases from V and 1 base from J; bases unmatched to any gene: 11. CDR1 is SGHTA, CDR2 FQGNSA, per germline. The CDR3 runs 18 residues. The CDR3 sequence is CASSLSLPGGRGTDTQYF. Here the CDR3 DNA reads TGTGCCAGCAGCTTATCGCTTCCGGGGGGGCGGGGCACAGATACGCAGTATTTT.

Only one count was recorded for this clone. The J gene is TRBJ2-1, the V gene TRBV11-3, with 7 bases lining up with TRBD1. The CDR3 is made up of 13 amino acids. The trim removed 5 bases at V and 4 bases at J, leaving 2 bases unmatched. CDR1 and CDR2 from the germline V gene are SGHNT and YENEEA. CDR3 sequence (DNA): TGTGCCAGCAGCCAGACAGGGTACAATGAGCAGTTCTTC. Its translation is CASSQTGYNEQFF.

There are a few counts of this clone. J is TRBJ1-2 and V is TRBV27, with a possible D match to TRBD1 (5 bases). Trimming stripped 6 bases from V and 7 bases from J, with 18 bases between. CDR3 length: 14 amino acids. Per the germline V gene, CDR1 is MNHEY and CDR2 is SMNVEV (reference sequence). Written as DNA, the CDR3 is TGTGCCAGCAGACAGGACATAGGGGTCGGTGGCTACACCTTC. Its protein is CASRQDIGVGGYTF.

Points on this clone: One junction end disagrees with the germline gene, perhaps due to a read error. This chain uses TRBV7-2 with TRBJ2-7, with 9 bases fitting TRBD1. Germline V gene sequence: CDR1 SGHTA, CDR2 FQGNSA. The CDR3 length is 15 residues. The CDR3 sequence: CASSLARTGTGPKAF. The CDR3 DNA is TGTGCCAGCAGCCTGGCCCGCACCGGGACAGGGCCAAAGGCCTTC.

This clone was counted a few times. The chain has TRBV6-5 and TRBJ2-3, with TRBD1 as a possible D gene (5 bases). The V end was cut by 0 bases, the J end by 5 bases, with 9 bases between. This CDR3 is 14 amino acids long. CDR1 MNHEY and CDR2 SVGAGI come from the germline V gene. The CDR3 region is CASSYSSREDTQYF. Written as DNA, the CDR3 is TGTGCCAGCAGTTACTCGAGCAGGGAAGATACGCAGTATTTT.

J is TRBJ2-3 and V is TRBV27; 15 positions agree with TRBD2. After removal of 1 base from V and 1 base from J, the junction contained 9 bases not matched to a gene. CDR1 is MNHEY, CDR2 SMNVEV, per germline (reference sequence). The CDR3 consists of 20 residues. The CDR3 bases are TGTGCCAGCAGTTTATTAGGACTAGCGGGGGGGAAAGAGCGCACAGATACGCAGTATTTT. Amino acids: CASSLLGLAGGKERTDTQYF.

The chain has TRBV27 and TRBJ2-7; D perhaps matches TRBD1 (6 bases). The CDR3 contains 13 residues. Germline lookup yields CDR1 MNHEY and CDR2 SMNVEV (reference sequence). The ends were cut back, 5 bases at V and 6 bases at J, with 14 bases in the middle. The CDR3 sequence: CASSKGGLREQYF. The DNA of the CDR3 is TGTGCCAGCAGTAAAGGGGGTCTACGCGAGCAGTACTTC.

The chain carries TRBV2 and TRBJ2-7, with TRBD1 matching 7 bases. CDR3 size: 15 residues. Germline values: CDR1 SNHLY, CDR2 FYNNEI. The V segment lost 7 bases and the J segment 1 base; nucleotides outside the gene matches: 10. DNA for the CDR3: TGTGCCAGCACAGTTGACAGGGTGGTTTCCTACGAGCAGTACTTC. It is translated as CASTVDRVVSYEQYF. Supplemented by reference TRBV2 and TRBJ2-7, the full variable domain reads EPEVTQTPSHQVTQMGQEVILRCVPISNHLYFYWYRQILGQKVEFLVSFYNNEISEKSEIFDDQFSVERPDGSNFTLKIRSTKLEDSAMYFCASTVDRVVSYEQYFGPGTRLTVT.

The V gene is TRBV10-2, the J gene TRBJ2-7, with TRBD1 matching 8 bases. CDR3 size: 15 residues. J was trimmed by 4 bases and V by 8 bases; bases with no gene match: 13. The germline gives CDR1 WSHSY, CDR2 SAAADI. The chain's CDR3 is CASLRLDRGGYEQYF. CDR3 bases: TGCGCCAGCCTCCGTTTAGACAGGGGTGGGTACGAGCAGTACTTC.

V is TRBV7-8 and J is TRBJ1-1; D possibly corresponds to TRBD1 (5 bases). The CDR3 sequence is 15 residues long. Germline V gene lookup returns CDR1 SGHVS and CDR2 FQNEAQ. V dropped 0 bases and J dropped 6 bases, with 14 bases sitting between them. In DNA form, the CDR3 reads TGTGCCAGCAGCTTAGCGATTCAGGGAAAGCCTGAAGCTTTCTTT. It translates to CASSLAIQGKPEAFF.

The chain employs TRBV5-5 and TRBJ1-2, with D unresolved. V was shortened by 2 bases and J by 0 bases, with 11 bases between the two germline ends. Germline V gene sequence: CDR1 SGHKS, CDR2 YYEKEE (reference sequence). The CDR3 is 15 residues long. CDR3 protein: CASSFSSGANYGYTF. The CDR3 DNA reads TGTGCCAGCAGCTTCTCGTCCGGGGCTAACTATGGCTACACCTTC.

This clone has a handful of counts. This chain connects TRBV19 to TRBJ1-1; 8 bases are shared with TRBD1. Per germline, CDR1 LNHDA and CDR2 SQIVND (reference sequence). J gave up 5 bases and V 7 bases, and 6 bases lay outside the gene matches. The CDR3 consists of 13 residues. CDR3 DNA sequence: TGTGCCAGTACCTTCACAGGGGGGACTGAAGCTTTCTTT. This sequence encodes CASTFTGGTEAFF.

This chain connects TRBV9 to TRBJ2-6; 7 bases match TRBD1. The junction had 5 bases not matched to a gene; V was cut back by 3 bases and J by 5 bases. This CDR3 contains 15 residues. The germline V gene has CDR1 SGDLS and CDR2 YYNGEE. The CDR3, as DNA: TGTGCCAGCAGCGAAACAGGGGTCTGGGCCAACGTCCTGACTTTC. As protein: CASSETGVWANVLTF.

The rearrangement links TRBV25-1 to TRBJ1-1; unclear D gene. Germline V gene sequence: CDR1 MGHDK, CDR2 SYGVNS. Trimming shortened V by 8 bases and J by 2 bases, and 6 bases separated the two germline ends. CDR3 length: 11 amino acids. As DNA, the CDR3 is TGTGCCAGCGGCCCTAACACTGAAGCTTTCTTT. Amino acids: CASGPNTEAFF.

The rearrangement joins TRBV19 to TRBJ1-5; TRBD1 might be the D (5 bases). Germline-derived CDR1 and CDR2 are LNHDA and SQIVND (reference sequence). This CDR3 is 16 amino acids long. The germline V and J ends were trimmed by 7 bases and 0 bases, with 16 bases remaining between them. The CDR3 region has the DNA TGTGCCAGTAACCCCCCCGGGGGTTATAGCAATCAGCCCCAGCATTTT. Translated, it gives CASNPPGGYSNQPQHF.

In this sample, this clone turned up once. This rearrangement joins TRBV11-2 to TRBJ2-7, with D possibly being TRBD2 (5 bases). Germline V gene lookup returns CDR1 SGHAT and CDR2 FQNNGV. V was pared by 0 bases and J by 5 bases, with 14 bases between. The CDR3 has 15 amino acids. The CDR3 coding sequence is TGTGCCAGCAGCTTAGATGGTGGAGCCGGGGACGAGCAGTACTTC. This gives the protein CASSLDGGAGDEQYF.

The table lists this clone with a few counts. This chain joins TRBV5-4 and TRBJ2-3; 12 bases are a match to TRBD2. Germline V gene lookup returns CDR1 SGHNT and CDR2 YYREEE (reference sequence). The CDR3 runs 17 residues. J was trimmed by 6 bases and V by 2 bases; bases with no gene match: 10. The CDR3 nucleotides read TGTGCCAGCAGCTTAGATCGACTAGCGGGGGCATGGGATACGCAGTATTTT. Protein sequence: CASSLDRLAGAWDTQYF.

This clone was observed a single time. CDR3 nucleotides: TGTGCCAGCCAGATTATGACAGCCAACACTGAAGCTTTCTTT. Translation gives CASQIMTANTEAFF. This rearrangement joins TRBV7-2 to TRBJ1-1; weak D call: TRBD1 (5 bases). Trimming took 8 bases from V and 2 from J, leaving 15 bases between them. Per the germline V gene, CDR1 is SGHTA and CDR2 is FQGNSA. This CDR3 is built from 14 residues. The variable domain in full, completed from reference TRBV7-2 and TRBJ1-1, reads GAGVSQSPSNKVTEKGKDVELRCDPISGHTALYWYRQSLGQGLEFLIYFQGNSAPDKSGLPSDRFSAERTGGSVSTLTIQRTQQEDSAVYLCASQIMTANTEAFFGQGTRLTVV.